The 11 T cell receptor beta chains reported below all come from one sample, sequenced in a study of cytomegalovirus exposure and HLA in healthy donors. The PCR had 60 Vbeta and 13 Jbeta primers. This table comes from immunoSEQ multiplex PCR, and its TCRdb copy is limited to in-frame clones, with some not included. The data contain under 200,000 clones, about 76% of them singletons. Input material: PBMCs. The source is a male donor in good health and CMV-seropositive.

The rearrangement uses TRBV13 and TRBJ2-3; 8 bases line up with TRBD1. This CDR3 region has 15 residues. CDR1 and CDR2 from the germline V gene are PRHDT and FYEKMQ (reference sequence). With V trimmed by 3 bases and J by 2 bases, 4 bases remained unmatched. CDR3 in amino acids: CASSFGTGATDTQYF. CDR3 DNA: TGTGCCAGCAGCTTCGGGACAGGAGCCACAGATACGCAGTATTTT. The whole variable domain, filled in from reference TRBV13 and TRBJ2-3, reads AAGVIQSPRHLIKEKRETATLKCYPIPRHDTVYWYQQGPGQDPQFLISFYEKMQSDKGSIPDRFSAQQFSDYHSELNMSSLELGDSALYFCASSFGTGATDTQYFGPGTRLTVL.

V and J are TRBV4-2 and TRBJ2-1; 10 bases line up with TRBD2. V was pared by 3 bases and J by 2 bases, with 1 base of the junction left unmatched. The CDR3 loop spans 15 amino acids. Germline V gene data show CDR1 as LGHNA and CDR2 as YNFKEQ. The CDR3 DNA sequence: TGTGCCAGCAGCCACAGCGGGGGGGCCTACAATGAGCAGTTCTTC. It codes for CASSHSGGAYNEQFF.

The rearrangement links TRBV30 to TRBJ1-6; D is unclear. The CDR3 consists of 13 residues. Germline-derived CDR1 and CDR2 are GTSNPN and SVGIG (reference sequence). V lost 4 bases, J lost 8 bases, and 12 bases lay in between. Here the CDR3 reads CAWMRTADSPLHF. The CDR3 DNA reads as TGTGCCTGGATGCGGACTGCGGATTCACCCCTCCACTTT. The full variable domain, its missing parts supplied by reference TRBV30 and TRBJ1-6, is SQTIHQWPATLVQPVGSPLSLECTVEGTSNPNLYWYRQAAGRGLQLLFYSVGIGQISSEVPQNLSASRPQDRQFILSSKKLLLSDSGFYLCAWMRTADSPLHFGNGTRLTVT.

The genes are TRBV27 and TRBJ1-1, with TRBD1 matching over 11 bases. V lost 3 bases and J lost 4; bases outside the gene matches: 1. This CDR3 has 14 amino acids. The germline gives CDR1 MNHEY, CDR2 SMNVEV (reference sequence). The CDR3 bases are TGTGCCAGCAGTTTCGGGACAGGGGGCACTGAAGCTTTCTTT. It yields the protein CASSFGTGGTEAFF.

This clone was seen a handful of times. The chain is built from TRBV6-4 and TRBJ2-1, with 7 bases fitting TRBD2. CDR3 length equals 16 residues. CDR1 is MRHNA, CDR2 SNTAGT, per germline. Losses at the gene ends were 3 bases for V and 5 bases for J; bases not matched to a gene: 10. The CDR3 sequence: CASSEGEGGGHNEQFF. Here the CDR3 DNA reads TGTGCCAGCAGTGAAGGGGAGGGAGGAGGGCACAATGAGCAGTTCTTC.

V is TRBV6-7 and J is TRBJ2-5; 7 nucleotides agree with TRBD2. TRBV6-7 is sorted into the ORF group, with uncertain function. CDR3 length: 13 residues. After removal of 6 bases from V and 4 bases from J, the junction contained 5 bases not matched to a gene. The CDR3, as DNA: TGTGCCAGCAGCTATGGACTAGGAGAGACCCAGTACTTC. Translation: CASSYGLGETQYF.

This clone was observed a handful of times. The same CDR3 is also encoded by other DNA sequences in this sample. The chain carries TRBV6-5 and TRBJ2-6; D may be TRBD1 (6 bases). Germline-derived CDR1 and CDR2 are MNHEY and SVGAGI. Between the trimmed V and J ends, which lost 5 bases and 0 bases, there was a span of 8 bases. The CDR3 sequence is 15 residues long. As DNA, the CDR3 is TGTGCCAGCAGTACAGGGTCCTCTGGGGCCAACGTCCTGACTTTC. It codes for CASSTGSSGANVLTF.

Only a few counts were recorded for this clone. The chain is built from TRBV6-6 and TRBJ1-1; D is unresolved. The CDR3 is 14 amino acids. The V end was cut by 7 bases, the J end by 2 bases, with 14 bases between. Germline V gene lookup returns CDR1 MNHNY and CDR2 SVGAGI (reference sequence). CDR3 sequence reads: CASTPGQDNTEAFF. The DNA of the CDR3 is TGTGCCAGCACCCCCGGTCAGGATAACACTGAAGCTTTCTTT.

This clone was detected only a few times. This chain joins TRBV6-4 and TRBJ1-4; D is uncertain. The V gene's germline CDR1 is MRHNA and CDR2 SNTAGT. The CDR3 consists of 14 residues. Deletions cut 11 bases from V and 8 bases from J, with 21 bases between. The CDR3 is CARYRRVLYEKLFF. The DNA for the CDR3 is TGTGCCCGCTACCGGAGGGTGTTATACGAAAAACTGTTTTTT.

The rearrangement uses TRBV7-6 and TRBJ1-1; possibly TRBD1 for D (5 bases). Between the trimmed V and J ends, which lost 1 base and 1 base, there was a span of 13 bases. This CDR3 is 16 amino acids long. Germline values: CDR1 SGHVS, CDR2 FNYEAQ. CDR3 in DNA: TGTGCCAGCAGCTTAGGGACTACCGGGGCGAACACTGAAGCTTTCTTT. Translating it yields CASSLGTTGANTEAFF.

This clone is categorized as medium-sized. The chain has TRBV14 and TRBJ2-7; weak D call: TRBD1 (5 bases). CDR1 SGHDN and CDR2 FVKESK come from the germline V gene. CDR3 length: 13 amino acids. The V gene lost 4 bases and the J gene lost 2 bases, with 9 bases spanning the gap. This CDR3 reads CASSPWGPYEQYF. CDR3 nucleotide sequence: TGTGCCAGCAGCCCATGGGGCCCCTACGAGCAGTACTTC.